The sequence of this T cell receptor (beta chain) was determined in a study of blood T cell repertoires in COVID-19. Background on the study: Donors in the United States, Italy and Spain gave samples during acute or convalescent COVID-19.

The V and J ends lost 4 bases and 2 bases respectively, with 8 bases between them. CDR1 SGHDT and CDR2 YYEEEE come from the germline V gene. The CDR3 is 13 amino acids. The assay was immunoSEQ multiplex PCR, and TCRdb's table has in-frame clones only and misses some. The sample carries under 200,000 clones, 84% recorded once. Sequencing was performed on peripheral blood. J is TRBJ2-3 and V is TRBV5-6; D ambiguous. This TCR came from a man aged 18 to 35 with active or convalescent COVID-19. In DNA form, the CDR3 reads TGTGCCAGCAGCCTCTTAGCCACAGATACGCAGTATTTT. Translated: CASSLLATDTQYF.